This entry concerns a single T cell receptor beta chain. The assay was immunoSEQ multiplex PCR, and TCRdb's table has in-frame clones only and misses some. The repertoire has approximately 65,000 clones, about 92% of them found once; the top ten carry 0.5% to 0.75%. The data derive from a study of OX40 agonist ivuxolimab in advanced cancers. Across the study: From roughly 20 to 79 years was the age range, with a mean of roughly 64 years, and nearly 85% were male.

This CDR3 spans 15 amino acids. The germline CDR1 and CDR2 sequences are SGHDT and YYEEEE. Trimming at V came to 6 bases and at J to 10 bases, leaving 16 bases not matched to a gene. This clonotype originated in an adult with an advanced solid tumor such as melanoma, head and neck, liver or kidney cancer. Sequenced here: CD4+ or CD8+ T cells sorted from blood, sampled in a trial of the OX40 agonist ivuxolimab. This chain joins TRBV5-6 and TRBJ2-1; 7 bases are a match to TRBD2. CDR3 in DNA: TGTGCCAGCATAAAGCGGGGCCAGGCCGTCGACGAGCAGTTCTTC. Translated, it gives CASIKRGQAVDEQFF.